The 14 T cell receptor beta chains given below trace back to one sample, sequenced in a study of blood T cell repertoires in COVID-19. Only in-frame clones appear in the TCRdb table, and some are missing; sequencing was by immunoSEQ multiplex PCR. Altogether 250,000 or so clones are present, roughly 90% being singletons, with the ten largest covering about 3%. The sequenced sample consisted of PBMCs or T cells enriched from blood (not recorded which). Receptors originate from a man between 35 and 55 years old who had been exposed to COVID-19.

The chain recombines TRBV3-1 (or the pseudogene TRBV3-2) with TRBJ1-3; D gene ambiguous. Germline V CDR1 and CDR2: LGHDT, YNNKEL (reference sequence). This CDR3 is built from 15 residues. V lost 1 base and J 0 bases, leaving 7 bases between the germline ends. CDR3 sequence reads: CASSQVHYSGNTIYF. The CDR3 coding sequence is TGTGCCAGCAGCCAAGTACACTACTCTGGAAACACCATATATTTT.

The gene calls are TRBV24-1 and TRBJ1-2; TRBD1 matches 12 bases. Germline CDR1 KGHDR, CDR2 SFDVKD. The length of the CDR3 is 16 residues. After removal of 6 bases from V and 7 bases from J, the junction contained 11 bases not matched to a gene. CDR3 residues: CATSISSGTGGSGYTF. The CDR3, as DNA: TGTGCCACCAGTATATCCTCCGGGACAGGGGGCTCTGGCTACACCTTC.

The genes are TRBV7-9 and TRBJ2-4, with a weak D call TRBD2 (5 bases). Germline V lookup: CDR1 SEHNR, CDR2 FQNEAQ (reference sequence). CDR3 length: 14 amino acids. Trimming removed 5 bases at V and 0 bases at J, with 8 bases between. The CDR3, as DNA: TGTGCCAGCAGCGAAAGCGGAGCCAAAAACATTCAGTACTTC. Translated, it gives CASSESGAKNIQYF. The full variable domain, rest sourced from reference TRBV7-9 and TRBJ2-4, is DTGVSQNPRHKITKRGQNVTFRCDPISEHNRLYWYRQTLGQGPEFLTYFQNEAQLEKSRLLSDRFSAERPKGSFSTLEIQRTEQGDSAMYLCASSESGAKNIQYFGAGTRLSVL.

The chain has TRBV29-1 and TRBJ2-3, with 8 nucleotides matching TRBD1. Trimming at V came to 4 bases and at J to 2 bases, leaving 5 bases not matched to a gene. The germline V gene encodes CDR1 SQVTM and CDR2 ANQGSEA. This CDR3 has 14 residues. CDR3 loop: CSVGGQAYTDTQYF. CDR3 bases: TGCAGCGTTGGGGGACAGGCCTACACAGATACGCAGTATTTT.

This clone was counted between two and nine times. CDR3 bases: TGTGCCATCCAGCCGGGACAGGGGGTGTCTGCGACTGAAGCTTTCTTT. This translates into CAIQPGQGVSATEAFF. The V and J genes are TRBV28 and TRBJ1-1; 11 bases fit TRBD1. Germline CDR1 MDHEN, CDR2 SYDVKM. CDR3 length: 16 amino acids. V trimming: 10 bases; J trimming: 5 bases; junction bases outside the gene matches: 15.

This sequence joins TRBV6-5 and TRBJ2-7; 7 bases are shared with TRBD2. Looked up from germline, CDR1 is MNHEY and CDR2 is SVGAGI. The CDR3 sequence is 16 residues long. J lost 3 bases, V lost 2 bases, and 10 bases had no gene match. As DNA, the CDR3 is TGTGCCAGCAGTTACATGTTGGGAGGGCAACGCTACGAGCAGTACTTC. Its translation is CASSYMLGGQRYEQYF.

V and J are TRBV7-9 and TRBJ1-4, with 7 bases identical to TRBD1. This CDR3 has 15 amino acids. The V gene end was trimmed by 1 base and the J gene end by 6 bases; junction bases not matched to a gene: 5. CDR1 is SEHNR and CDR2 is FQNEAQ in the germline V gene (reference sequence). CDR3 coding DNA: TGTGCCAGCAGCTTAGTGGTAGGGGGCTATGAAAAACTGTTTTTT. Residues: CASSLVVGGYEKLFF.

This sequence joins TRBV9 and TRBJ1-3; D remains ambiguous. Trimming stripped 0 bases from V and 0 bases from J, with 4 bases between. CDR3 size: 14 residues. Germline V lookup: CDR1 SGDLS, CDR2 YYNGEE. CDR3 DNA sequence: TGTGCCAGCAGCGTAGATATCTCTGGAAACACCATATATTTT. Amino acid sequence: CASSVDISGNTIYF.

The rearrangement uses TRBV29-1 and TRBJ2-1, with TRBD2 matching over 11 bases. The germline V gene has CDR1 SQVTM and CDR2 ANQGSEA. Trimming took 7 bases from V and 8 from J; bases not matched to a gene: 7. This CDR3 spans 13 amino acids. CDR3 region: CSGSGRVFDEQFF. CDR3 DNA sequence: TGCAGCGGTAGCGGGAGGGTTTTCGATGAGCAGTTCTTC.

This chain links TRBV7-7 with TRBJ2-1, with 8 bases aligning to TRBD1. The CDR3 consists of 13 residues. Unmatched junction bases numbered 4, after V lost 5 bases and J lost 7 bases. Germline CDR1 and CDR2: SSHAT and FNYEAQ (reference sequence). The CDR3 nucleotides read TGTGCCAGCAGCAGAGACAGGGGTAATGAGCAGTTCTTC. Its protein is CASSRDRGNEQFF.

The rearrangement joins TRBV7-9 to TRBJ1-5; D gene uncertain. The CDR3 contains 14 residues. CDR1 SEHNR and CDR2 FQNEAQ come from the germline V gene (reference sequence). Trimming shortened V by 3 bases and J by 0 bases, and 6 bases separated the two germline ends. The CDR3 loop is CASSFSGSNQPQHF. The CDR3 DNA is TGTGCCAGCAGCTTCTCAGGTAGCAATCAGCCCCAGCATTTT. The full variable domain, rest sourced from reference TRBV7-9 and TRBJ1-5, is DTGVSQNPRHKITKRGQNVTFRCDPISEHNRLYWYRQTLGQGPEFLTYFQNEAQLEKSRLLSDRFSAERPKGSFSTLEIQRTEQGDSAMYLCASSFSGSNQPQHFGDGTRLSIL.

J is TRBJ1-1 and V is TRBV9, with 7 positions matching TRBD1. The germline V gene has CDR1 SGDLS and CDR2 YYNGEE. The V segment lost 2 bases and the J segment 6 bases; nucleotides outside the gene matches: 10. The CDR3 totals 15 residues. CDR3 coding DNA: TGTGCCAGCAGCGTCGGCGGGACAGAGGTTCCTGAAGCTTTCTTT. Translating it yields CASSVGGTEVPEAFF. Full variable domain (remainder filled in from reference TRBV9 and TRBJ1-1): DSGVTQTPKHLITATGQRVTLRCSPRSGDLSVYWYQQSLDQGLQFLIQYYNGEERAKGNILERFSAQQFPDLHSELNLSSLELGDSALYFCASSVGGTEVPEAFFGQGTRLTVV.

This rearrangement joins TRBV9 to TRBJ1-2, with 8 bases aligning to TRBD1. J was trimmed by 1 base and V by 3 bases; bases with no gene match: 8. The CDR3 covers 16 residues. Germline loops: CDR1 SGDLS, CDR2 YYNGEE. CDR3 loop: CASSEPQGASNYGYTF. Written as DNA, the CDR3 is TGTGCCAGCAGCGAGCCCCAGGGGGCCAGTAACTATGGCTACACCTTC.

This clone was seen a single time. The V call is TRBV28, the J call TRBJ2-7, with D uncertain. In germline, CDR1 is MDHEN, CDR2 SYDVKM. The length of the CDR3 is 13 residues. Trimming cost V 1 base and J 3 bases, with 7 bases left between them. CDR3 residues: CASSLSLLYEQYF. The CDR3 nucleotides are TGTGCCAGCAGTTTATCACTACTCTACGAGCAGTACTTC.